The following is a T cell receptor beta chain sequence with its context. This clonotype was seen many times. Its binding antigen is unknown. At one end the junction does not follow the germline gene, possibly because of a read error. The data stem from a study of blood T cells in healthy people across ages (dated by TCRdb to between 2015 and 2017). The study in broad terms: In model experiments, roughly one uniquely barcoded TCR beta cDNA molecule per two T cells was captured by template switching. To track age-related changes in TCR beta repertoire diversity, the study relied on deep sequencing normalized with unique cDNA molecular identifiers. The donors were divided into four age groups: young (average around 16 years), middle-aged (roughly 42), aged (approximately 64) and long-lived (82). To avoid experimental bias, donors of different ages were randomly spread across the sequencing lanes. Two additional independent replicas of 1 million unique cDNA reads from the same blood draw were analyzed for two donors (one aged 18 to 29 and one aged 80 or older). The paper's findings and limits, for the study overall: Estimates of total diversity from one million sequenced T cells were regarded as lower bounds and underestimates. Compared with the aged group, more naive CD4+ T cells, fewer expanded clones and increased TCR diversity were shown by the long-lived group, suggesting age selection. A strong correlation was found between observed TCR beta diversity and the percentage of naive T cells measured by flow cytometry. Since profiling was done on bulk unsorted PBMCs, naive and antigen-experienced compartments could not be conclusively compared. Because donor CMV infection status was unknown, age-related changes in expanded clonotypes were potentially confounded. As age increased, observed TCR beta diversity per million T cells dropped in a roughly linear way, and a significant reduction was already evident by age around 41.

The CDR3, from cysteine to phenylalanine, totals 15 residues. Only the CDR3 DNA stays, 45 bases, in frame from base 1. Based on the germline V gene, the CDR1 and CDR2 sequences are MGHRA and YSYEKL. Libraries were made using 5' RACE. The listed sequencing device is Illumina HiSeq 2500. A second about 7 to 12 cycle PCR used a sample-barcoded 5' primer and a J-beta primer mix. Each TCR beta cDNA molecule received a unique molecular identifier from a template-switch 5' adaptor carrying 12 random nucleotides. Each sample yielded at least 3 million CDR3-containing paired-end reads. First-strand cDNA synthesis was performed from all RNA using the Mint cDNA synthesis kit, with priming by a TRBC-specific oligonucleotide. Following uracil-DNA glycosylase treatment, a first 18-cycle PCR with universal primers M1SS and BC2_uni_R was performed on all cDNA. On the study's bioinformatics: For normalization, 1 million high-quality reads, each with a distinct molecular identifier, were randomly selected from each sample. Reads with shared molecular identifiers were discarded instead of being binned into consensus sequences. MiTCR, with a Q25 quality threshold and the strictest error-elimination algorithm, was used for CDR3 identification, clonotype clustering and error correction. A nonparametric unseen species model with Euler transformation was used to estimate a lower bound on total TCR beta diversity. TCRdb trimmed the raw reads at Q25, called clones with MiXCR and kept productive beta chains. Rows are combined by CDR3 protein, so each entry shows the most common genes and DNA. The V and J calls here are based on TCRdb, not the publication. The sample table shows approximately 940,000 distinct CDR3 sequences, and approximately 49% are seen once. Around an eighth of the sample goes to the ten largest clones.

Donors were a few dozen systemically healthy Caucasian individuals from Russia aged roughly 6 to 100 years. About 10 milliliters of peripheral blood were drawn from each donor into EDTA-treated Vacutainer tubes. Ficoll-Paque density-gradient centrifugation was used to isolate PBMCs, with at least 7 million obtained per sample. Trizol reagent was used to extract total RNA from PBMCs, with at least 6 micrograms per sample. For every donor, an aliquot of PBMCs went through flow cytometry to measure the percentages of naive CD45RAhigh/CD27high T cells. Material: blood. This clonotype was obtained from a man aged 25-40 years in good health. This receptor chain uses TRBV4-1 and TRBJ2-7, and possibly TRBD2, on 6 matching bases. Here the CDR3 is given as CASSQDDGGAYEQYF. The bases read TGTGCCAGCAGCCAAGATGACGGGGGTGCCTACGAGCAGTACTTC.